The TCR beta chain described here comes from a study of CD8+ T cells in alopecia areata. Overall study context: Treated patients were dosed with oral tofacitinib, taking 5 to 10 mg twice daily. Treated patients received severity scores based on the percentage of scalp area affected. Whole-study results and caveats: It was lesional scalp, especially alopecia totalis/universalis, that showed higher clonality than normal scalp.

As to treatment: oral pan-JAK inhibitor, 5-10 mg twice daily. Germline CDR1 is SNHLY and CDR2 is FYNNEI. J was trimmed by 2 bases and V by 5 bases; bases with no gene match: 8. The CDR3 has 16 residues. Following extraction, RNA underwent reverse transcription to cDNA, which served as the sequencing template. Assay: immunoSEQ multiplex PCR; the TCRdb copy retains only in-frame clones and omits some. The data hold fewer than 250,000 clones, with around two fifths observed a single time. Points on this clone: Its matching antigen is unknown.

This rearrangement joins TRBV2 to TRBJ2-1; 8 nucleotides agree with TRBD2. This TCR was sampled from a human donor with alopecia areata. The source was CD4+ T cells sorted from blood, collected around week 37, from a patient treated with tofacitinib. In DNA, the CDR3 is TGTGCCAGCAGTCCCCCCCCAGCGGGAGCCTACAATGAGCAGTTCTTC. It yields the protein CASSPPPAGAYNEQFF.